Following are 10 T cell receptor beta chains from one sample sequenced in a study of shared clonotypes between healthy human individuals. Assay used: immunoSEQ multiplex PCR; TCRdb lists only in-frame clones, some missing. This sample has some 2,500,000 clones; over 85% occur once, and the top ten carry approximately 0.35%. The specimen was naive CD4+ T cells from PBMCs. Subset denoted: CD45RA+ positively selected. These receptors came from a man between 18 and 29 years old in good health. Some clones in this sample may be carry-over from other donors' samples.

As regards this clone: At the DNA level, this CDR3 is encoded by other sequences in the same sample as well. The genes are TRBV18 and TRBJ2-7; D not certain. CDR1 is KGHSH and CDR2 is LQKENI in the germline V gene. V was cut by 3 bases and J by 5 bases, with 11 bases left in between. The CDR3 has 13 amino acids. The CDR3 nucleotides read TGTGCCAGCTCACCGGGAACGTCGCACGAGCAGTACTTC. Translated, it gives CASSPGTSHEQYF.

The gene calls are TRBV5-1 and TRBJ2-1; D gene uncertain. Germline loops: CDR1 SGHRS, CDR2 YFSETQ. The CDR3 has 14 amino acids. The V end lost 2 bases, the J end lost 2 bases, and 8 bases lay between the germline ends. CDR3 DNA: TGCGCCAGCAGCTTCGGCCAAGCCTACAATGAGCAGTTCTTC. Translated, it gives CASSFGQAYNEQFF.

To note about this clone: The sample carries other DNA sequences with the same CDR3. The V gene is TRBV28, the J gene TRBJ2-5; no clear D. The CDR3 runs to 11 residues. Germline assignment: CDR1 MDHEN and CDR2 SYDVKM. Trimming pared 5 bases from V and 5 bases from J, leaving 6 bases between. The CDR3 DNA reads as TGTGCCAGCAGTATCCGGGAGACCCAGTACTTC. It specifies CASSIRETQYF.

The chain employs TRBV5-1 and TRBJ1-3; D might be TRBD1 (6 bases). Germline V gene sequence: CDR1 SGHRS, CDR2 YFSETQ. The CDR3 has 16 amino acids. V lost 0 bases to trimming and J lost 0 bases, with 10 bases between them. The CDR3 protein is CASSLVGGSSGNTIYF. The CDR3 coding sequence is TGCGCCAGCAGCTTGGTAGGGGGGAGCTCTGGAAACACCATATATTTT.

The J gene is TRBJ1-2, the V gene TRBV28; D call uncertain. The germline CDR1 and CDR2 sequences are MDHEN and SYDVKM. This CDR3 has 13 amino acids. V dropped 3 bases and J dropped 7 bases, with 12 bases sitting between them. CDR3 loop: CASSFGPWGGYTF. The CDR3 region has the DNA TGTGCCAGCAGTTTTGGTCCATGGGGTGGCTACACCTTC.

This clone was observed a handful of times. The CDR3 here is CASSSGQGTEAFF. Here the CDR3 DNA reads TGTGCCAGCAGCTCAGGACAGGGCACTGAAGCTTTCTTT. The chain links TRBV7-3 to TRBJ1-1; 8 positions match TRBD1. J lost 4 bases, V lost 4 bases, and 2 bases had no gene match. The CDR3 covers 13 residues. Germline V CDR1 and CDR2: SGHTA, FQGTGA.

The chain couples TRBV27 to TRBJ1-2; no reliable D call. The CDR3 covers 13 residues. Per the germline V gene, CDR1 is MNHEY and CDR2 is SMNVEV (reference sequence). Trimming took 5 bases from V and 1 from J, leaving 8 bases between them. This chain's CDR3 is CASSHGNNYGYTF. CDR3 sequence (DNA): TGTGCCAGCAGTCACGGAAATAACTATGGCTACACCTTC.

The chain couples TRBV6-6 to TRBJ2-7; 7 bases align to TRBD2. Per germline, CDR1 MNHNY and CDR2 SVGAGI (reference sequence). The V segment lost 8 bases and the J segment 3 bases; nucleotides outside the gene matches: 10. This CDR3 contains 14 residues. The DNA for the CDR3 is TGTGCCAGCGGCGCGAGCGGGGCCAACTACGAGCAGTACTTC. This translates into CASGASGANYEQYF.

This chain links TRBV5-1 with TRBJ2-1; D is tentatively TRBD1 or TRBD2 (5 bases each). This CDR3 is built from 16 residues. Germline CDR1 is SGHRS and CDR2 is YFSETQ. Trimming removed 4 bases from V and 7 bases from J, with 21 bases in between. CDR3 sequence: CASSVSSISGLNEQFF. CDR3 nucleotides: TGCGCCAGCAGCGTATCATCGATCTCGGGGCTAAATGAGCAGTTCTTC.

In nucleotides, the CDR3 is TGCGCCAGCAGCCAAGTGGTTCTTCGCCGGGGAATGAACACTGAAGCTTTCTTT. Protein product: CASSQVVLRRGMNTEAFF. The J gene is TRBJ1-1, the V gene TRBV4-1, with D uncertain. The CDR3 totals 18 residues. From germline, CDR1 is MGHRA and CDR2 YSYEKL. With 1 base removed from V and 0 bases from J, the gap between germline ends came to 18 bases.